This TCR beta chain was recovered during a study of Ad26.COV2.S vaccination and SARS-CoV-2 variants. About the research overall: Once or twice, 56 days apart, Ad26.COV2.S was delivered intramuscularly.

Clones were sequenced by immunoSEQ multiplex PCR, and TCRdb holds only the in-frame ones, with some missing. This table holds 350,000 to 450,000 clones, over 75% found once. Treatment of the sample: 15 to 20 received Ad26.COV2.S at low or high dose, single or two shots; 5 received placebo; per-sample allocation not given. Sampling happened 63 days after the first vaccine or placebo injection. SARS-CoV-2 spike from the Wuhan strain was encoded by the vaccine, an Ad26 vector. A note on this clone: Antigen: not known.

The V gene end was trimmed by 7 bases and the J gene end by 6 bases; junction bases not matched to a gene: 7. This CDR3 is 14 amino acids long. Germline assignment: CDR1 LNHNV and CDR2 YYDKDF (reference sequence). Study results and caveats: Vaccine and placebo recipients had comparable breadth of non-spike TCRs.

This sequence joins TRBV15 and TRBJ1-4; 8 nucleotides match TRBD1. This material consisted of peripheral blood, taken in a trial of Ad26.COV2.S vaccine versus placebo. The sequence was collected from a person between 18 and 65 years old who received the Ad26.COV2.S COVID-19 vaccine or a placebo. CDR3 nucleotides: TGTGCCACCACCCACAGGGGGGCGGATGAAAAACTGTTTTTT. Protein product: CATTHRGADEKLFF.